Below, 7 T cell receptor beta chains from the same sample are listed, as sequenced in a study of Graves' ophthalmopathy and Graves' hyperthyroidism. Transcripts of RNA were the source for amplifying TCR beta CDR3 regions. Scientists carried out first-round RT-PCR using HTBI primers and then a second-round multiplex PCR. TCRdb re-analysed the multiplex PCR reads in MiXCR, keeping a single row per CDR3 protein. The sample gives some 160,000 distinct CDR3 sequences, under 45% of which show up once; nearly 9% is in the top ten. Sequencing used peripheral blood. Receptors originate from a man in his thirties or forties with Graves' ophthalmopathy.

This clonotype occurred many times. The chain combines TRBV6-5 with TRBJ2-4; tentative D call: TRBD2 (7 bases). This CDR3 is 14 amino acids long. Germline CDR1 MNHEY, CDR2 SVGAGI. V was pared by 6 bases and J by 8 bases, with 17 bases between. The CDR3 DNA reads TGTGCCAGCAGGCCTGGGGGGGCGGGGGACATTCAGTACTTC. Residues: CASRPGGAGDIQYF.

This clonotype has ten or more counts. The gene calls are TRBV30 and TRBJ2-4; D call uncertain. CDR3 length: 12 amino acids. Looked up from germline, CDR1 is GTSNPN and CDR2 is SVGIG (reference sequence). Trimming shortened V by 2 bases and J by 2 bases, and 4 bases separated the two germline ends. The CDR3 sequence is CAWSPSKNIQYF. The DNA for the CDR3 is TGTGCCTGGAGTCCGTCCAAAAACATTCAGTACTTC.

The genes are TRBV19 and TRBJ2-7, with 7 bases fitting TRBD1. Unmatched junction bases numbered 15, after V lost 7 bases and J lost 3 bases. There are 16 residues in the CDR3. Per germline, CDR1 LNHDA and CDR2 SQIVND (reference sequence). The CDR3 nucleotides read TGTGCCAGTACCCTGGAAGGGCAGGGGGTAGACTACGAGCAGTACTTC. Translated, it gives CASTLEGQGVDYEQYF.

Ten or more counts support this clonotype. V is TRBV20-1 and J is TRBJ2-7; 8 bases match TRBD1. Losses at the gene ends were 1 base for V and 1 base for J; bases not matched to a gene: 9. The germline gives CDR1 DFQATT, CDR2 SNEGSKA (reference sequence). The CDR3 consists of 16 residues. CDR3 DNA: TGCAGTGCTAGAGGAGTGGAGACAGGGGCGTCCTACGAGCAGTACTTC. Protein sequence: CSARGVETGASYEQYF.

This clonotype has ten or more counts. The chain uses TRBV28 and TRBJ2-5, with D possibly matching TRBD1 (6 bases). V was pared by 5 bases and J by 6 bases, with 13 bases between. This CDR3 is built from 13 residues. Looked up from germline, CDR1 is MDHEN and CDR2 is SYDVKM. CDR3 loop: CASSQTQGQTQYF. CDR3 nucleotide sequence: TGTGCCAGCAGTCAGACACAGGGCCAGACCCAGTACTTC.

The sample holds many counts of this clonotype. CDR3 nucleotides: TGTGCCAGCAGTTTAAGGGACACCGGAATTGGCCCCCAGCATTTT. It specifies CASSLRDTGIGPQHF. This chain uses TRBV28 with TRBJ1-5; D perhaps matches TRBD1 (6 bases). This CDR3 contains 15 residues. Deletions cut 2 bases from V and 10 bases from J, with 18 bases between. Germline-derived CDR1 and CDR2 are MDHEN and SYDVKM.

At least ten counts were recorded for this clonotype. The chain combines TRBV6-5 with TRBJ1-2; D remains ambiguous. This CDR3 contains 11 residues. Trimming took off 2 bases at V and 13 bases at J, with 11 bases between the two ends. Germline loops: CDR1 MNHEY, CDR2 SVGAGI. The CDR3 DNA reads TGTGCCAGCAGTTACGCAGGACTTCGCACCTTC. It encodes CASSYAGLRTF.